This T cell receptor beta chain originates from a study of blood T cells in healthy people across ages (dated by TCRdb to the mid-2010s). Study-level background: In model experiments, template switching captured roughly one uniquely barcoded TCR beta cDNA molecule for every two T cells. Two additional independent replicas of 1 million unique cDNA reads from the same blood draw were analyzed for two donors (one aged 18 to 29 and one aged 80 or older). To avoid experimental bias, donors of different ages were distributed randomly across sequencing lanes. To track age-related changes in TCR beta repertoire diversity, the study relied on deep sequencing normalized with unique cDNA molecular identifiers. Donors were grouped into four age groups: young (average approximately 16 years), middle-aged (about 38), aged (over 55) and long-lived (around 82). Broader findings and caveats from the paper: Total diversity estimates from one million sequenced T cells were considered lower bounds and underestimates. Donor CMV infection status was unknown, potentially confounding age-related changes in expanded clonotypes. As age increased, observed TCR beta diversity per million T cells dropped in a roughly linear way, and a significant reduction was already evident by age 40. Compared with the aged group, the long-lived group had more naive CD4+ T cells, fewer expanded clones and increased TCR diversity, a pattern suggesting age selection. Conclusive comparison of naive and antigen-experienced compartments was prevented by the profiling of bulk unsorted PBMCs. Observed TCR beta diversity correlated strongly with the percentage of naive T cells measured by flow cytometry.

The germline ends are 11 bases apart after V is trimmed by 0 bases and J by 2 bases. The CDR3 holds 16 amino acids from the cysteine to the phenylalanine. Only the CDR3 DNA is retained, 48 bases long and in frame from the first base. Per the germline V gene (reference sequence), LNHNV is the CDR1 and YYDKDF is the CDR2. The donors were 40 or so Caucasian individuals from Russia, aged 6 to 90 years, who were systemically healthy. Approximately 11 milliliters of peripheral blood were drawn from each donor into EDTA-treated Vacutainer tubes. Ficoll-Paque density-gradient centrifugation was used to isolate PBMCs, with at least 6 million obtained per sample. Total RNA, at least 5.5 micrograms per sample, was extracted from PBMCs with Trizol reagent. For every donor, an aliquot of PBMCs went through flow cytometry to measure the percentages of naive CD45RAhigh/CD27high T cells. This clonotype was seen more than once but under ten times. The antigen it recognizes is unknown. Base qualities are not recorded, but no much larger clone differs from it by a single base.

The method was 5' RACE. The listed sequencing device is Illumina HiSeq 2500. The second PCR ran for roughly 7 to 11 cycles and used a J-beta primer mix along with a sample-barcoded 5' primer. A template-switch 5' adaptor carrying 12 random nucleotides introduced a unique molecular identifier onto each TCR beta cDNA molecule. Each sample yielded at least 2.5 million CDR3-containing paired-end reads. All of the RNA was converted into first-strand cDNA using the Mint cDNA synthesis kit, with a TRBC-specific oligonucleotide serving as the primer. Following uracil-DNA glycosylase treatment, a first 18-cycle PCR with universal primers M1SS and BC2_uni_R was performed on all cDNA. Concerning the study's data processing: Each sample was normalized by randomly selecting 1 million high-quality reads, each carrying a distinct molecular identifier. Instead of being binned into consensus sequences, reads that shared molecular identifiers were thrown out. MiTCR, with a Q25 quality threshold and the strictest error-elimination algorithm, was used for CDR3 identification, clonotype clustering and error correction. A nonparametric unseen species model with Euler transformation was used to estimate lower-bound total TCR beta diversity. Using fastp trimming at Q25 and MiXCR clonotype assembly, TCRdb reanalyzed the public sequencing data and kept in-frame beta chains. Rows matching on CDR3 protein sequence are summarized as one entry with the most common DNA and genes. These V and J calls are TCRdb output, not the study's own analysis. The sample has about 1.4 million distinct CDR3 sequences on record, around 59% of them singletons. The ten largest clones add up to 6.5% to 8.5% of the sample.

The TCR originated in a man younger than 35 in good health. The chain employs TRBV15 and TRBJ1-3, with no D gene named confidently. Sequencing was done on a sample of blood. The CDR3 protein sequence reads: CATSRDRSSPGNTIYF. The DNA sequence is TGTGCCACCAGCAGAGATCGGAGCAGTCCTGGAAACACCATATATTTT.